This TCR beta chain was documented in a study of beta chain features in type 1 diabetes. Of the isolated RNA, all was reverse transcribed, and so the sequenced material was expressed TCRB transcripts. Mean yield for stem cell-like memory T cell samples was about a million reads. Using immunoSEQ multiplex PCR, the repertoire was profiled, and TCRdb retains in-frame clones only, with some absent. This sample has over 65,000 clones; approximately 32% occur once, and the top ten carry 0.4% to 0.55%. Findings and caveats of the study: A definitive answer on HLA type influencing TCRB rearrangement was not reached here.

On this clone itself: The antigen is not known.

Trimming removed 1 base from V and 7 bases from J, with 8 bases in between. Germline-derived CDR1 and CDR2 are SGHTA and FQGNSA. This CDR3 comprises 13 residues. The sequencing input was stem cell memory CD4+ T cells from blood. The chain has TRBV7-2 and TRBJ1-5; D not resolved. This TCR derives from a woman younger than 35 in good health. CDR3 region: CASSLEPEQPQHF. DNA of the CDR3: TGTGCCAGCAGCTTAGAGCCTGAGCAGCCCCAGCATTTT.